One T cell receptor beta chain is described in this entry. What it binds is unknown. Trimming at V came to 0 bases and at J to 2 bases, leaving 11 bases not matched to a gene. Germline CDR1 MNHEY, CDR2 SVGAGI. The CDR3 is 18 residues long. The data were obtained in a study of response to subunit inactivated influenza vaccine. Findings and limits, study-wide: New T cells are recruited in small numbers by each seasonal influenza vaccination, according to the authors' suggestion.

TCRdb reanalysed the RT-PCR reads using MiXCR and keeps one entry per CDR3 protein. The profile shows approximately 500,000 distinct CDR3 sequences, 12% to 15% of them singletons. This sequence joins TRBV6-5 and TRBJ2-7; 9 positions match TRBD2. This material consisted of PBMCs from blood, taken about 13 days after vaccination. The sequence derives from a middle-aged man who received an inactivated influenza vaccine. For the CDR3, the DNA is TGTGCCAGCAGTTACTCTTGGCGGGAGGGGACGTCCGCCTACGAGCAGTACTTC. As protein: CASSYSWREGTSAYEQYF.